This T cell receptor beta chain was obtained from a study of CD8 T cells in Susac syndrome. Whole-study findings and limits: TCR sequencing and HLA analysis covered a relatively small number of individuals.

V lost 6 bases and J lost 4, with 12 bases in between. CDR3 length: 13 residues. With random hexamers, roughly 0.45 to 1 ug RNA was reverse transcribed. Amplification of TCR beta CDR3 was carried out by immunoSEQ multiplex PCR, which covered 54 Vbeta and 13 Jbeta segments. TCRdb itself ran the immunoSEQ multiplex PCR reads through MiXCR, one entry per CDR3 protein. This sample has about 180,000 distinct CDR3 sequences, with 85% to 95% found just once. CD8+ and CD4+ T cells from blood underwent TCR beta sequencing. FACS was used to enrich TEMRA cells, whereas the CD8+ and CD4+ T cells were obtained by negative isolation. Notes on this clonotype: Its matching antigen is unknown.

This TCR derives from a human donor with multiple sclerosis. The chain combines TRBV12-3 or TRBV12-4 with TRBJ2-5; D assignment may be TRBD1 or TRBD2 (5 bases each). The material sequenced was CD8+ T cells from PBMCs. The CDR3 loop reads CASREGDLETQYF. For the CDR3, the DNA is TGTGCCAGCAGGGAAGGGGACCTAGAGACCCAGTACTTC.